A selection of T cell receptor beta chains follows, all from one sample in a study of shared clonotypes between healthy human individuals. Clones were sequenced by immunoSEQ multiplex PCR, and TCRdb holds only the in-frame ones, with some missing. The repertoire holds more than 2 million clones, around 95% seen once, with approximately 0.13% in the top ten. Sequencing was carried out using naive CD4+ T cells sorted from blood. These receptors were taken from a man younger than 35 in good health. CDR3s include the opening cysteine and the closing phenylalanine or tryptophan. Fields, in order: J gene, D gene, clone size, V gene, CDR3 protein, CDR3 DNA. A D gene is named only where the DNA matches it firmly. Clone size is stated in some rows and not others, as once, few, many or a class when expanded.

>TRBJ1-2|NA|NA|TRBV5-4
CASSLGQLANYGYTF
TGTGCCAGCAGCCTAGGACAGCTAGCTAACTATGGCTACACCTTC
>TRBJ2-1|TRBD2|NA|TRBV2
CASKGLAGGEQFF
TGTGCCAGCAAGGGACTAGCGGGAGGCGAGCAGTTCTTC
>TRBJ1-3|TRBD1|NA|TRBV30
CAWSTQRTGGPGNTIYF
TGTGCCTGGAGTACCCAAAGAACAGGGGGACCTGGAAACACCATATATTTT
>TRBJ2-5|NA|NA|TRBV6-5
CASSYSWSQETQYF
TGTGCCAGCAGTTACTCTTGGTCCCAAGAGACCCAGTACTTC
>TRBJ2-7|TRBD2|NA|TRBV19
CASSISGSYTYEQYF
TGTGCCAGTAGTATTAGCGGGAGCTATACCTACGAGCAGTACTTC
>TRBJ2-3|TRBD2|NA|TRBV6-6
CASSYESGRAPDTQYF
TGTGCCAGCAGTTATGAAAGCGGGAGGGCCCCAGATACGCAGTATTTT
>TRBJ1-2|NA|NA|TRBV18
CASSPGAGVGYTF
TGTGCCAGCTCACCGGGGGCAGGGGTTGGCTACACCTTC
>TRBJ1-1|NA|NA|TRBV6-5
CASSYSATGLGAFF
TGTGCCAGCAGTTACTCAGCGACAGGTCTGGGAGCTTTCTTT
>TRBJ2-3|TRBD1|once|TRBV6-1
CASSDYSGTGSTDTQYF
TGTGCCAGCAGTGACTACTCCGGGACAGGGAGCACAGATACGCAGTATTTT
>TRBJ2-5|NA|NA|TRBV29-1
CSVYRDSETQYF
TGCAGCGTTTACAGGGATTCCGAGACCCAGTACTTC
>TRBJ2-7|NA|NA|TRBV7-2
CASSFGQILSYEQYF
TGTGCCAGCAGCTTTGGACAGATCCTGTCCTACGAGCAGTACTTC
>TRBJ1-2|TRBD1|once|TRBV6-5
CASSYSNRGGYTF
TGTGCCAGCAGTTACTCGAACAGGGGAGGCTACACCTTC
>TRBJ2-3|NA|NA|TRBV7-2
CAGGHSTDTQYF
TGTGCGGGGGGACATAGCACAGATACGCAGTATTTT
>TRBJ2-2|NA|NA|TRBV10-1
CASSNRANTGELFF
TGCGCCAGCAGTAACAGGGCGAACACCGGGGAGCTGTTTTTT
>TRBJ1-1|TRBD1|NA|TRBV9
CASSVGGQGRRNEAFF
TGTGCCAGCAGCGTAGGGGGACAGGGAAGAAGGAATGAAGCTTTCTTT